The 17 T cell receptor beta chains listed next were all sequenced from one sample in a study of cytomegalovirus exposure and HLA in healthy donors. With 60 Vbeta and 13 Jbeta primers, the PCR was carried out. Profiled with immunoSEQ multiplex PCR; TCRdb holds only in-frame clones, not every one. The sample consists of 150,000 to 200,000 clones, 80% of them appearing once. Material: PBMCs. The receptors stem from a boy between 5 and 17 years old in good health and CMV-seronegative.

V usage is TRBV7-9 and J usage is TRBJ2-1; 8 bases fit TRBD1. The germline V gene encodes CDR1 SEHNR and CDR2 FQNEAQ (reference sequence). The length of the CDR3 is 12 residues. The V segment lost 5 bases and the J segment 8 bases; nucleotides outside the gene matches: 2. For the CDR3, the DNA is TGTGCCAGCAGCCCGACAGGGGATGAGCAGTTCTTC. Protein sequence: CASSPTGDEQFF.

V usage is TRBV18 and J usage is TRBJ1-3, with D possibly being TRBD1 (5 bases). The CDR3 is made up of 14 amino acids. Looked up from germline, CDR1 is KGHSH and CDR2 is LQKENI. V gave up 5 bases and J gave up 0 bases, with 8 bases separating them. CDR3 sequence (DNA): TGTGCCAGCTCAACGGGACTCTCTGGAAACACCATATATTTT. This encodes CASSTGLSGNTIYF.

CDR3 in amino acids: CASSYSGQGNQPQHF. The CDR3 nucleotides are TGTGCCAGCAGTTACTCGGGGCAGGGGAATCAGCCCCAGCATTTT. V is TRBV6-5 and J is TRBJ1-5, with D possibly being TRBD1 (6 bases). CDR3 length: 15 residues. V was trimmed by 0 bases and J by 4 bases, leaving 10 bases between them. Per germline, CDR1 MNHEY and CDR2 SVGAGI.

In this sample, this clone turned up once. The chain has TRBV13 and TRBJ1-2, with 7 bases lining up with TRBD1. Germline lookup yields CDR1 PRHDT and CDR2 FYEKMQ (reference sequence). With V trimmed by 5 bases and J by 7 bases, 10 bases remained unmatched. This CDR3 spans 14 amino acids. The CDR3 loop is CASSTTDRYCGYTF. The CDR3 region has the DNA TGTGCCAGCAGCACTACGGACAGGTATTGTGGCTACACCTTC.

As concerns this clone: Other nucleotide sequences from this sample produce the same CDR3. The chain combines TRBV11-2 with TRBJ1-1, with a tentative D call TRBD1 (5 bases). The CDR3 runs to 16 residues. Germline lookup yields CDR1 SGHAT and CDR2 FQNNGV. V was pared by 0 bases and J by 1 base, with 12 bases between. CDR3 loop: CASSLEGQGRNTEAFF. The CDR3, as DNA: TGTGCCAGCAGCTTAGAGGGGCAGGGAAGGAACACTGAAGCTTTCTTT. Drawing the rest from reference TRBV11-2 and TRBJ1-1, the complete variable domain is EAGVAQSPRYKIIEKRQSVAFWCNPISGHATLYWYQQILGQGPKLLIQFQNNGVVDDSQLPKDRFSAERLKGVDSTLKIQPAKLEDSAVYLCASSLEGQGRNTEAFFGQGTRLTVV.

This sequence joins TRBV4-2 and TRBJ1-1; D is unresolved. The CDR3 sequence is 16 residues long. Germline CDR1 reads LGHNA; CDR2 reads YNFKEQ. Trimming stripped 0 bases from V and 1 base from J, with 12 bases between. The CDR3 spells CASSQDLSRGNTEAFF. For the CDR3, the DNA is TGTGCCAGCAGCCAAGATTTAAGTCGAGGGAACACTGAAGCTTTCTTT.

The chain carries TRBV7-9 and TRBJ1-2; D perhaps matches TRBD1 (5 bases). V shed 4 bases and J shed 4 bases, with 10 bases lying between them. The CDR3 is 13 amino acids. Germline-derived CDR1 and CDR2 are SEHNR and FQNEAQ (reference sequence). Here the CDR3 reads CASSSDKSYGYTF. The DNA of the CDR3 is TGTGCCAGCAGCTCGGACAAGAGCTATGGCTACACCTTC.

V usage is TRBV5-1 and J usage is TRBJ1-6; 9 bases line up with TRBD1. Germline assignment: CDR1 SGHRS and CDR2 YFSETQ. The V and J ends lost 3 bases and 10 bases, in that order; junction bases with no gene match: 5. There are 14 residues in the CDR3. CDR3 DNA sequence: TGCGCCAGCAGCTGGGACAGGGAGGAATCACCCCTCCACTTT. This translates into CASSWDREESPLHF.

The gene calls are TRBV14 and TRBJ1-6; D not resolved. Germline V gene data show CDR1 as SGHDN and CDR2 as FVKESK. The CDR3 loop spans 13 amino acids. Trimming shortened V by 2 bases and J by 8 bases, and 7 bases separated the two germline ends. The CDR3 protein is CASSQRRDSPLHF. CDR3 DNA: TGTGCCAGCAGCCAACGCCGGGATTCACCCCTCCACTTT.

Only one count was recorded for this clone. This chain links TRBV9 with TRBJ1-1, with D perhaps matching TRBD1 (5 bases). The CDR3 sequence is 12 residues long. V was shortened by 0 bases and J by 8 bases, with 8 bases between the two germline ends. Germline CDR1 reads SGDLS; CDR2 reads YYNGEE. This CDR3 reads CASSVEGPEAFF. CDR3 sequence (DNA): TGTGCCAGCAGCGTAGAGGGGCCGGAAGCTTTCTTT.

V and J are TRBV30 and TRBJ2-1; TRBD2 matches at 9 bases. The V segment lost 4 bases and the J segment 3 bases; nucleotides outside the gene matches: 4. The CDR3 length is 14 residues. Germline V CDR1 and CDR2: GTSNPN, SVGIG (reference sequence). This CDR3 is CAWIPSGNYNEQFF. CDR3 DNA sequence: TGTGCCTGGATTCCTAGCGGGAACTACAATGAGCAGTTCTTC.

The rearrangement uses TRBV5-5 and TRBJ1-5; a possible D gene is TRBD1 (6 bases). Germline assignment: CDR1 SGHKS and CDR2 YYEKEE (reference sequence). Trimming shortened V by 0 bases and J by 5 bases, and 6 bases separated the two germline ends. The CDR3 is 13 amino acids. CDR3 sequence reads: CASSLAGDQPQHF. The CDR3 bases are TGTGCCAGCAGCTTGGCAGGGGATCAGCCCCAGCATTTT.

There are many counts of this clone. The rearrangement links TRBV2 to TRBJ1-5; D might be TRBD1 (5 bases). The CDR3 totals 12 residues. Germline V lookup: CDR1 SNHLY, CDR2 FYNNEI. With 6 bases removed from V and 2 bases from J, the gap between germline ends came to 5 bases. CDR3 in DNA: TGTGCCAGCAGGACAGGCAATCAGCCCCAGCATTTT. Protein product: CASRTGNQPQHF.

The rearrangement joins TRBV11-3 to TRBJ2-2; 8 bases are a match to TRBD1. The CDR3 is 17 amino acids. CDR1 and CDR2 (germline): SGHNT, YENEEA. V lost 4 bases to trimming and J lost 4 bases; unmatched junction nucleotides: 11. The CDR3 region is CASSSGTGRSSTGELFF. CDR3 DNA sequence: TGTGCCAGCAGCTCCGGGACAGGCAGGTCTAGCACCGGGGAGCTGTTTTTT.

The rearrangement uses TRBV5-8 and TRBJ1-5; tentatively, D is TRBD1 (6 bases). The germline CDR1 and CDR2 sequences are SGHTS and YDEGEE. This CDR3 region has 14 residues. Trimming left V 3 bases short and J 4 bases short, with 11 bases between. CDR3 bases: TGTGCCAGCAGCTCGGGACACCGGAATCAGCCCCAGCATTTT. As protein: CASSSGHRNQPQHF.

This chain uses TRBV7-9 with TRBJ2-7, with 8 bases matching TRBD1. This CDR3 comprises 12 residues. Germline lookup yields CDR1 SEHNR and CDR2 FQNEAQ (reference sequence). J gave up 2 bases and V 8 bases, and 2 bases lay outside the gene matches. In nucleotides, the CDR3 is TGTGCCAGCCGACAGGGGACCTACGAGCAGTACTTC. Its translation: CASRQGTYEQYF.

The V call is TRBV9, the J call TRBJ1-6, with TRBD1 matching over 7 bases. V trimming: 4 bases; J trimming: 6 bases; junction bases outside the gene matches: 7. The V gene's germline CDR1 is SGDLS and CDR2 YYNGEE. There are 15 residues in the CDR3. The CDR3 protein is CASSTQTGVNSPLHF. The CDR3 DNA is TGTGCCAGCAGCACCCAAACAGGGGTTAATTCACCCCTCCACTTT.